The clone carrying this T cell receptor (beta chain) was observed a few times. The data were obtained in a study of blood T cell repertoires in COVID-19. Study overall: The study drew acute and convalescent COVID-19 samples from the United States, Italy and Spain. Sources were T cells, B-cell-depleted T cells, or PBMCs; the material itself was cDNA or gDNA.

Germline CDR1 is SGHRS and CDR2 is YFSETQ. The CDR3 spans 14 residues. V lost 0 bases to trimming and J lost 9 bases; unmatched junction nucleotides: 7. Per the authors' pipeline: From reference gene primer amplification, estimates of nucleated cell counts were derived. Only in-frame clones appear in the TCRdb table, and some are missing; sequencing was by immunoSEQ multiplex PCR. The DNA gave D and trimming, while V, J and clone size come from that table. The sample yields about 44,000 clones, roughly 87% seen once. The sequenced sample consisted of peripheral blood. The sequence was obtained from a woman aged 80 or older in a cohort sampled during active or convalescent COVID-19. This chain connects TRBV5-1 to TRBJ1-2; 8 bases map to TRBD1. In DNA form, the CDR3 reads TGCGCCAGCAGCTTGGCAACAGGGGGAGCAAGCTACACCTTC. It encodes CASSLATGGASYTF.